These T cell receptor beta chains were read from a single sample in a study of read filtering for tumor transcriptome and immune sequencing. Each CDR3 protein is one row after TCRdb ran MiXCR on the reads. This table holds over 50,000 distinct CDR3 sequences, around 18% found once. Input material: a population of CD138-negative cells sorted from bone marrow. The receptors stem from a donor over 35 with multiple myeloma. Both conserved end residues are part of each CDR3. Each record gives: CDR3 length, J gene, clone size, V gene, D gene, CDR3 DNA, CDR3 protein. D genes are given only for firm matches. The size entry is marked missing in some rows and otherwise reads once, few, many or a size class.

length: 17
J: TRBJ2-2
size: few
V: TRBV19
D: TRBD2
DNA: TGTGCCAGTAGCCTAGTGGCTAGCGGGACTAACACCGGGGAGCTGTTTTTT
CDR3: CASSLVASGTNTGELFF

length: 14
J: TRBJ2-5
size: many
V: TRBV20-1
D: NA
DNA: TGCAGTGCTAGACCAGGCCGCGCCAGAGAGACCCAGTACTTC
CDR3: CSARPGRARETQYF

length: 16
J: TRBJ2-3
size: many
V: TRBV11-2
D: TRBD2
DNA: TGTGCCAGCAGAGTACAGCTAGCGGGGGAGAAAGATACGCAGTATTTT
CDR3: CASRVQLAGEKDTQYF

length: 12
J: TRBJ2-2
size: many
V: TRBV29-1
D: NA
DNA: TGCAGCGTTAAGGGGCAAGGCGGGGAGCTGTTTTTT
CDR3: CSVKGQGGELFF

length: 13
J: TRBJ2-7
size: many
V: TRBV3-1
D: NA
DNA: TGTGCCAGCAGCCAAGAAGGACAAGTGGAGCAGTACTTC
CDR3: CASSQEGQVEQYF

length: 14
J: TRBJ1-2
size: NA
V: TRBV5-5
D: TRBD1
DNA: TGTGCCAGCAGCATTTTACAGGGGAACTATGGCTACACCTTC
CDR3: CASSILQGNYGYTF

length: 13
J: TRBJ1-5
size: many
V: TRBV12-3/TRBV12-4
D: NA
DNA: TGTGCCAGCAACCTGGGGGCTTATCAGCCCCAGCATTTT
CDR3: CASNLGAYQPQHF

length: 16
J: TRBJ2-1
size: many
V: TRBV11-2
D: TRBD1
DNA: TGTGCCAGCAGCTTACAAGGGGGCGCCTCCTACAATGAGCAGTTCTTC
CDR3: CASSLQGGASYNEQFF

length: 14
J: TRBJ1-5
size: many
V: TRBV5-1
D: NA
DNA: TGCGCCAGCAGCTTGGTACCGATGGATCAGCCCCAGCATTTT
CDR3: CASSLVPMDQPQHF

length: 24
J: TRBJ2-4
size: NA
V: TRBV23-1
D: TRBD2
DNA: TGCGCCAGCAGCCTCAGGGAGGGGTCCCCGAAGCGGGGACGGGCAGTGGTGGACCTGTTACATCAGTACTTC
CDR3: CASSLREGSPKRGRAVVDLLHQYF

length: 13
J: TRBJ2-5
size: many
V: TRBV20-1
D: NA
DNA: TGCAGTGCTAGAGACCGCCTTCAAGAGACCCAGTACTTC
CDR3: CSARDRLQETQYF

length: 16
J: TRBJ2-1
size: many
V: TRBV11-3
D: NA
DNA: TGTGCCAGCACCGCCGAAGGGACTGTAGCCTACAATGAGCAGTTCTTC
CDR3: CASTAEGTVAYNEQFF

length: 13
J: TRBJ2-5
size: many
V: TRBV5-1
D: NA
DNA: TGCGCCAGCAGCCCCGAGTTGGAAGAGACCCAGTACTTC
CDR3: CASSPELEETQYF

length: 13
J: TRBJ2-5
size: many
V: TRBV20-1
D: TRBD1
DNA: TGCAGTGCTAGATGGGACAGGGCAGAGACCCAGTACTTC
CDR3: CSARWDRAETQYF

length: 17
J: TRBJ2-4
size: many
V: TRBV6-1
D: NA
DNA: TGTGCCATCATCAGATTTCCGTTTGGGGCGGCCAAAAACATTCAGTACTTC
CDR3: CAIIRFPFGAAKNIQYF